The sequence of this TCR beta chain was determined in a study of T cell responses to AZD1222 COVID-19 vaccine. CDR3 length equals 13 residues. Between the trimmed V and J ends, which lost 11 bases and 0 bases, there was a span of 11 bases. CDR1 is MNHEY, CDR2 SVGAGI, per germline. Findings and limits, study-wide: Across spike, vaccine-associated CD4 TCRs were found, dominant at 160-218 and 743-854. Only a handful of AZD1222 recipients, six or seven in all, had baseline seropositivity. A mostly white British donor set with more females was recruited, and clonal diversity was possibly underestimated.

About this clone itself: Its antigen is as yet unknown.

Method: immunoSEQ multiplex PCR; TCRdb's copy keeps in-frame clones and lacks some. The sample has over 120,000 clones, approximately 93% seen once; the top ten hold around 10%. This sequence was found in an adult who had recovered from COVID-19. The chain links TRBV6-5 to TRBJ1-3, with D uncertain. This specimen was peripheral blood, taken after recovery from COVID-19. DNA for the CDR3: TGTGCCGCCTGGGATCCCTCTGGAAACACCATATATTTT. It specifies CAAWDPSGNTIYF.